This T cell receptor (beta chain) was observed in a study of technical replicates of blood from four donors. V was clipped by 6 bases and J by 2 bases, with 13 bases between them. This CDR3 comprises 14 residues. Germline CDR1 is ENHRY and CDR2 is SYGVKD. Assay: immunoSEQ multiplex PCR; the TCRdb copy retains only in-frame clones and omits some. The table shows 50,000 to 70,000 clones, with approximately 86% occurring only once. Worth noting for this clone: Given a much more abundant clone one base away, this may be a read error. The sample carries other DNA sequences with the same CDR3.

The specimen was PBMCs. This rearrangement joins TRBV10-3 to TRBJ1-1; tentatively, D is TRBD1 (5 bases). The source of this sequence is a human donor in good health. Some clones in this sample may be carry-over from other donors' samples. CDR3 coding DNA: TGTGCCATCAGGGAAAAGGGGTCAAACACTGAAGCTTTCTTT. Residues: CAIREKGSNTEAFF.